The rows below give T cell receptor beta chains drawn from one sample of a study of control samples from healthy donors and cancer patients. The data were produced by immunoSEQ multiplex PCR, yet TCRdb's version contains in-frame clones alone and is incomplete. The table has about 160,000 clones, just over 95% seen once. Sequencing used blood. The origin of the receptors is a young woman in good health. Each CDR3 is given with its conserved first and last residue. D genes are given only for firm matches. Clone size is shown for a subset of rows, as once, few, many or a class of expanded clone.

.,TRBJ1-2,TRBV29-1,.,TGCAGCGTGAGGAGGACAGCTAACTATGGCTACACCTTC,CSVRRTANYGYTF
TRBD1,TRBJ1-5,TRBV30,once,TGTGCCTGGTCTGGACAGGGGAATCAGCCCCAGCATTTT,CAWSGQGNQPQHF
.,TRBJ1-1,TRBV28,.,TGTGCCAGCAGTTTCAAGATCACTGAAGCTTTCTTT,CASSFKITEAFF
TRBD2,TRBJ2-7,TRBV5-4,.,TGTGCCAGCAGCTTGGAACTAGCGGCTTCCTACGAGCAGTACTTC,CASSLELAASYEQYF
.,TRBJ2-5,TRBV7-8,.,TGTGCCAGCAGCTTTAGGGCTAGCCGTCAAGAGACCCAGTACTTC,CASSFRASRQETQYF
.,TRBJ1-1,TRBV5-4,.,TGTGCCAGCAGCACGATGAACACTGAAGCTTTCTTT,CASSTMNTEAFF
.,TRBJ2-3,TRBV6-4,.,TGTGCCAGCAGTGACAGAGCGGAGGGGCTTACGCAGTATTTT,CASSDRAEGLTQYF
.,TRBJ1-6,TRBV28,.,TGTGCCAGCAGTTTCCTGGGGCTCAATTCACCCCTCCACTTT,CASSFLGLNSPLHF
.,TRBJ1-1,TRBV7-9,.,TGTGCCAGCAGCTTTCGGGGAAAGAACACTGAAGCTTTCTTT,CASSFRGKNTEAFF
TRBD2,TRBJ2-3,TRBV6-6,few,TGTGCCAGCAGTCCACGAGCGGGAGAGGAAGGAGATACGCAGTATTTT,CASSPRAGEEGDTQYF
TRBD2,TRBJ2-1,TRBV6-4,few,TGTGCCAGCAGCCTCTCGGCGGGGGGGCAGAATGAGCAGTTCTTC,CASSLSAGGQNEQFF
.,TRBJ1-4,TRBV4-1,.,TGCGCCAGCAGTTGGGGGATGGGTGAAAAACTGTTTTTT,CASSWGMGEKLFF
.,TRBJ2-7,TRBV11-2,few,TGTGCCAGCAGCTTATTCGACGAGCAGTACTTC,CASSLFDEQYF
TRBD2,TRBJ2-3,TRBV5-1,.,TGCGCCAGCAGCTTAGGTCGGGAGGTCTTGAGCACAGATACGCAGTATTTT,CASSLGREVLSTDTQYF
TRBD1,TRBJ1-5,TRBV27,.,TGTGCCAGCAGCCCGGACAGGGGGCGAAGAAATCAGCCCCAGCATTTT,CASSPDRGRRNQPQHF
.,TRBJ2-7,TRBV11-2,.,TGTGCCAGCAGCCCCTTGACAGGGAGGTACGAGCAGTACTTC,CASSPLTGRYEQYF
.,TRBJ2-1,TRBV10-3,.,TGTGCCATCAGTGAGTCCATATCCGGCCCCTACAATGAGCAGTTCTTC,CAISESISGPYNEQFF
.,TRBJ1-1,TRBV10-3,few,TGTGCCATCAGTGATGGGAGGAACACTGAAGCTTTCTTT,CAISDGRNTEAFF
.,TRBJ1-1,TRBV30,.,TGTGCCTGGAGTACCCAAGGTGAAGCTTTCTTT,CAWSTQGEAFF
.,TRBJ1-1,TRBV19,few,TGTGCCAGTAGTACCATGGACAGTCTGGAAGCTTTCTTT,CASSTMDSLEAFF
TRBD2,TRBJ2-1,TRBV5-1,.,TGCGCCAGCAGCTTGGAAGCGGGAGCCTACAATGAGCAGTTCTTC,CASSLEAGAYNEQFF
.,TRBJ1-3,TRBV28,.,TGTGCCAGCAGTGCCCCGGGGGGCGCATTTGGAAACACCATATATTTT,CASSAPGGAFGNTIYF
.,TRBJ2-7,TRBV28,once,TGTGCCAGCAGTCTCCCCCGGGGCGGACGATGGGAGCAGTACTTC,CASSLPRGGRWEQYF
.,TRBJ1-1,TRBV29-1,.,TGCAGCGTAAGATTGACAACGAACACTGAAGCTTTCTTT,CSVRLTTNTEAFF
TRBD2,TRBJ2-3,TRBV5-1,.,TGCGCCAGCAGCTCGACTAGCGGGGCAAGCACAGATACGCAGTATTTT,CASSSTSGASTDTQYF
TRBD2,TRBJ2-2,TRBV7-9,.,TGTGCCAGCAGCGCAAGCGGGAGTGCCGGGGAGCTGTTTTTT,CASSASGSAGELFF
TRBD1,TRBJ1-6,TRBV15,.,TGTGCCACCAGCAGATTGGGACAGGCCAGGATTTCACCCCTCCACTTT,CATSRLGQARISPLHF
TRBD1,TRBJ1-4,TRBV28,.,TGTGCCAGCAGTTTATCGGGGACAGGGGGCGAAAAACTGTTTTTT,CASSLSGTGGEKLFF
.,TRBJ2-5,TRBV13,once,TGTGCCAGCAGCTTAGCCCCTGTTATAGGAGTCCAAGAGACCCAGTACTTC,CASSLAPVIGVQETQYF
.,TRBJ1-2,TRBV16,.,TGTGCCAGCAGCCAATCGATTGGCGGCACTAACTATGGCTACACCTTC,CASSQSIGGTNYGYTF
.,TRBJ2-1,TRBV11-2,once,TGTGCCAGCAGCTTAGAGTTCAATGTCAATGAGCAGTTCTTC,CASSLEFNVNEQFF
TRBD1,TRBJ1-5,TRBV27,.,TGTGCCAGCAGCCCCCGACAGGGAGGAAGCAATCAGCCCCAGCATTTT,CASSPRQGGSNQPQHF
TRBD1,TRBJ2-1,TRBV30,.,TGTGCCTGGGGGACAGGACTATACAATGAGCAGTTCTTC,CAWGTGLYNEQFF
.,TRBJ1-1,TRBV5-1,.,TGCGCCAGCAGCTTGGGCACAGGGTGGGGCACTGAAGCTTTCTTT,CASSLGTGWGTEAFF
TRBD1,TRBJ1-4,TRBV2,.,TGTGCCAGCAGTAAACGGTCAGGGGGAGAACTGTTTTTT,CASSKRSGGELFF
TRBD1,TRBJ1-5,TRBV6-5,.,TGTGCCAGCAGTCGCAGGGGGGGGTATCAGCCCCAGCATTTT,CASSRRGGYQPQHF
.,TRBJ2-1,TRBV28,.,TGTGCCAGCAGTCCCCCAGGACAGAATGAGCAGTTCTTC,CASSPPGQNEQFF
.,TRBJ2-7,TRBV20-1,.,TGCAGTGCTAGTTGGCTAATCTACGAGCAGTACTTC,CSASWLIYEQYF
.,TRBJ2-2,TRBV28,.,TGTGCCAGCAGTTTAGTAACCGGGGAGCTGTTTTTT,CASSLVTGELFF
TRBD2,TRBJ2-2,TRBV5-1,.,TGCGCCAGCAGCCTCCGGACTAGCTCATCGAACACCGGGGAGCTGTTTTTT,CASSLRTSSSNTGELFF
TRBD1,TRBJ2-7,TRBV5-4,.,TGTGCCAGCCGGAGGACAGGGGCCCACGAGCAGTACTTC,CASRRTGAHEQYF
.,TRBJ2-5,TRBV21-1,.,TGTGCCACCAGAAACAGGGGGCATCAGACCCAGTACTTC,CATRNRGHQTQYF
.,TRBJ1-1,TRBV9,.,TGTGCCAGCAGCGTAGGGACGGGGAACACTGAAGCTTTCTTT,CASSVGTGNTEAFF
.,TRBJ2-2,TRBV9,.,TGTGCCAGCAGCTCTAAGGGCGCGAACACCGGGGAGCTGTTTTTT,CASSSKGANTGELFF
.,TRBJ2-7,TRBV6-7,.,TGTGCCAGCAGTAACACTCCCCCAGCTGATGGCGGACCCTCCTACGAGCAGTACTTC,CASSNTPPADGGPSYEQYF
TRBD1,TRBJ1-4,TRBV27,.,TGTGCCAGCAGTACGCGGGACAGCTCTGAAAAACTGTTTTTT,CASSTRDSSEKLFF
.,TRBJ2-7,TRBV28,.,TGTGCCAGCAGTCCCCTAACGGGAGCCTACGAGCAGTACTTC,CASSPLTGAYEQYF
TRBD1,TRBJ1-5,TRBV30,.,TGTGCCTGGAGTGTAGGGGGCTGGAATCAGCCCCAGCATTTT,CAWSVGGWNQPQHF
.,TRBJ1-1,TRBV29-1,.,TGCAGCGTAGCCGGGACATATGGTGCGGTTTTCTTT,CSVAGTYGAVFF
TRBD2,TRBJ2-3,TRBV4-2,once,TGTGCCAGCAGCCAAGATCAAACGCGCGCTAGCGGGGGCACAGATACGCAGTATTTT,CASSQDQTRASGGTDTQYF
.,TRBJ2-7,TRBV18,once,TGTGCCAGCTCAGGGGACGAGCAGTACTTC,CASSGDEQYF
.,TRBJ1-5,TRBV28,.,TGTGCCAGCAGTTTACACAGGGATGGCGAGCCCCAGCATTTT,CASSLHRDGEPQHF
.,TRBJ1-5,TRBV6-2/TRBV6-3,.,TGTGCCAGCAGCCAGGGACCTCAGCCCCAGCATTTT,CASSQGPQPQHF
.,TRBJ2-7,TRBV9,.,TGTGCCAGCAGCGTAACCGGGAGCTCCTCCGAGCAGTACTTC,CASSVTGSSSEQYF
.,TRBJ2-5,TRBV28,.,TGTGCCAGCAGTTTGACCGTGGGCTTCCAAGAGACCCAGTACTTC,CASSLTVGFQETQYF
.,TRBJ2-7,TRBV25-1,.,TGTGCCAGCAGTTCCCTGTTTGAGCAGTACTTC,CASSSLFEQYF
.,TRBJ2-3,TRBV5-1,.,TGCGCCAGCAGCTTGGTATCGGATAGCCGGCCGGGGGATACGCAGTATTTT,CASSLVSDSRPGDTQYF
TRBD1,TRBJ1-1,TRBV11-2,.,TGTGCCAGCAGCTTAAGGAGGGGACAGGGTGGGGACACTGAAGCTTTCTTT,CASSLRRGQGGDTEAFF
.,TRBJ1-3,TRBV7-9,once,TGTGCCAGCAGCTCTCCGGGCAGAATTGCTGGAAACACCATATATTTT,CASSSPGRIAGNTIYF
.,TRBJ2-3,TRBV7-9,.,TGTGCCAGCAGGGGATTGAGAGATACGCAGTATTTT,CASRGLRDTQYF